These 21 T cell receptor beta chains came from one sample sequenced in a study of shared clonotypes between healthy human individuals. Measured with immunoSEQ multiplex PCR; TCRdb has only the in-frame clones, and not every one. The sample holds hundreds of thousands of clones, under 80% seen once. Material: memory CD4+ T cells sorted from blood. As for subset: CD45RA-negative fraction. These receptors all stem from a young woman in good health.

The chain links TRBV4-1 to TRBJ1-2; TRBD1 is a possible D gene (6 bases). CDR1 is MGHRA and CDR2 is YSYEKL in the germline V gene. This CDR3 is 14 amino acids long. Trimming removed 5 bases at V and 5 bases at J, with 15 bases between. CDR3 sequence reads: CASSGWGGAYGYTF. The DNA for the CDR3 is TGCGCCAGCAGCGGGTGGGGGGGCGCATATGGCTACACCTTC.

V usage is TRBV28 and J usage is TRBJ1-2, with D tentatively TRBD1 (6 bases). CDR3 size: 12 residues. Germline loops: CDR1 MDHEN, CDR2 SYDVKM. Trimming removed 3 bases from V and 14 bases from J, with 16 bases in between. For the CDR3, the DNA is TGTGCCAGCAGTTTCCCGGGAAGGGGGTGGACCTTC. Residues: CASSFPGRGWTF.

The rearrangement uses TRBV5-1 and TRBJ1-4; D ambiguous. Trimming removed 4 bases from V and 4 bases from J, with 11 bases in between. CDR1 is SGHRS, CDR2 YFSETQ, per germline. CDR3 length: 14 amino acids. The CDR3 sequence is CASSLSTFNEKLFF. The CDR3 DNA reads as TGCGCCAGCAGCCTCTCGACCTTTAATGAAAAACTGTTTTTT.

The chain couples TRBV25-1 to TRBJ2-5, with no clear D. Germline V gives CDR1 MGHDK, CDR2 SYGVNS. This CDR3 comprises 15 residues. V was pared by 2 bases and J by 1 base, with 11 bases between. CDR3 sequence: CASSERYSIQETQYF. The CDR3 DNA follows: TGTGCCAGCAGTGAACGATACAGTATCCAAGAGACCCAGTACTTC.

The gene calls are TRBV19 and TRBJ1-5; possibly TRBD1 for D (5 bases). V was trimmed by 3 bases and J by 5 bases, leaving 14 bases between them. Germline V gives CDR1 LNHDA, CDR2 SQIVND (reference sequence). This CDR3 is 15 amino acids long. The CDR3 sequence is CASSIFGGGDQPQHF. CDR3 DNA sequence: TGTGCCAGTAGTATCTTTGGGGGGGGAGATCAGCCCCAGCATTTT.

The rearrangement links TRBV28 to TRBJ1-5; 7 bases line up with TRBD1. The trim removed 5 bases at V and 0 bases at J, leaving 7 bases unmatched. Germline V CDR1 and CDR2: MDHEN, SYDVKM. The CDR3 is 16 residues long. In DNA, the CDR3 is TGTGCCAGCAGTCCTACCTGGACAGGTAGCAATCAGCCCCAGCATTTT. Translated: CASSPTWTGSNQPQHF.

The chain carries TRBV2 and TRBJ1-1, with a weak D call TRBD1 (5 bases). The CDR3 contains 12 residues. Germline V gives CDR1 SNHLY, CDR2 FYNNEI. The germline V and J ends were trimmed by 0 bases and 11 bases, with 10 bases remaining between them. The CDR3 DNA is TGTGCCAGCAGTGAAGCACAGGTAACGGCTTTCTTT. Amino acids: CASSEAQVTAFF.

CDR3 in DNA: TGTGCCAGCAGTTTGCAGCGGGGAACCGGGGAGCTGTTTTTT. Its translation is CASSLQRGTGELFF. The gene calls are TRBV6-5 and TRBJ2-2; 7 bases are a match to TRBD2. The V gene's germline CDR1 is MNHEY and CDR2 SVGAGI. Germline trimming cut 4 bases from V and 5 bases from J; bases unmatched to any gene: 4. This CDR3 spans 14 amino acids.

The rearrangement links TRBV30 to TRBJ2-7; D perhaps matches TRBD2 (6 bases). V lost 5 bases to trimming and J lost 0 bases, with 14 bases between them. The CDR3 covers 14 residues. CDR1 and CDR2 (germline): GTSNPN, SVGIG (reference sequence). The CDR3 DNA reads TGTGCCTGGCCGAATAAGCGGGCCTCCTACGAGCAGTACTTC. Its protein product is CAWPNKRASYEQYF.

V gene TRBV4-1 combines with J gene TRBJ2-3; 10 bases align to TRBD2. Trimming at V came to 4 bases and at J to 0 bases, leaving 7 bases not matched to a gene. The CDR3 runs 17 residues. CDR1 MGHRA and CDR2 YSYEKL come from the germline V gene. CDR3 coding DNA: TGCGCCAGCAGCCGTCCCCTAGCGGGGGCTAGCACAGATACGCAGTATTTT. It specifies CASSRPLAGASTDTQYF.

This chain links TRBV29-1 with TRBJ2-3, with D perhaps matching TRBD2 (6 bases). The germline V and J ends were trimmed by 7 bases and 0 bases, with 14 bases remaining between them. The CDR3 is 14 residues long. Germline CDR1 is SQVTM and CDR2 is ANQGSEA. In nucleotides, the CDR3 is TGCAGCGGGGATGGCGGGGCTAGCACAGATACGCAGTATTTT. Translation gives CSGDGGASTDTQYF.

The chain couples TRBV7-6 to TRBJ2-2; D is unclear. V lost 6 bases and J lost 3, with 11 bases in between. CDR3 length equals 14 residues. The V gene's germline CDR1 is SGHVS and CDR2 FNYEAQ. In DNA form, the CDR3 reads TGTGCCAGCAGTATTACTATACACACCGGGGAGCTGTTTTTT. It codes for CASSITIHTGELFF. The complete variable domain, with remaining parts taken from reference TRBV7-6 and TRBJ2-2, reads GAGVSQSPRYKVTKRGQDVALRCDPISGHVSLYWYRQALGQGPEFLTYFNYEAQQDKSGLPNDRFSAERPEGSISTLTIQRTEQRDSAMYRCASSITIHTGELFFGEGSRLTVL.

V is TRBV6-6 and J is TRBJ2-7; 7 positions agree with TRBD1. Germline V lookup: CDR1 MNHNY, CDR2 SVGAGI (reference sequence). CDR3 length equals 15 residues. Trimming at V came to 0 bases and at J to 7 bases, leaving 9 bases not matched to a gene. The CDR3 loop reads CASSYSNRGQREQYF. For the CDR3, the DNA is TGTGCCAGCAGTTACTCGAACAGGGGTCAGAGGGAGCAGTACTTC.

This chain joins TRBV4-2 and TRBJ2-1; D is unclear. The CDR3 has 16 amino acids. V was cut by 0 bases and J by 0 bases, with 9 bases left in between. Germline lookup yields CDR1 LGHNA and CDR2 YNFKEQ. For the CDR3, the DNA is TGTGCCAGCAGCCAAGAGACCGGTAGCTCCTACAATGAGCAGTTCTTC. Encoded protein: CASSQETGSSYNEQFF.

The DNA for the CDR3 is TGTGCCAGCAGCTTAAGGGTCGGGGGTAGGAGCAATCAGCCCCAGCATTTT. The encoded protein is CASSLRVGGRSNQPQHF. V gene TRBV7-8 combines with J gene TRBJ1-5, with D tentatively TRBD1 (5 bases). Deletions cut 2 bases from V and 1 base from J, with 15 bases between. Germline CDR1 reads SGHVS; CDR2 reads FQNEAQ. The CDR3 loop spans 17 amino acids.

The chain joins TRBV5-4 to TRBJ1-1, with TRBD1 as a possible D gene (6 bases). CDR1 SGHNT and CDR2 YYREEE come from the germline V gene (reference sequence). This CDR3 has 13 amino acids. The CDR3 here is CAVGGPMNTEAFF. The CDR3 nucleotides are TGTGCAGTGGGGGGCCCCATGAACACTGAAGCTTTCTTT.

V is TRBV5-1 and J is TRBJ2-1, with 7 bases that match TRBD2. The CDR3 has 16 residues. J lost 6 bases, V lost 0 bases, and 9 bases had no gene match. Germline lookup yields CDR1 SGHRS and CDR2 YFSETQ. CDR3 loop: CASSLAVRELSNEQFF. The CDR3 bases are TGCGCCAGCAGCTTGGCTGTGCGGGAGCTCAGCAATGAGCAGTTCTTC.

V usage is TRBV5-4 and J usage is TRBJ2-7, with TRBD2 matching 7 bases. Trimming removed 5 bases from V and 7 bases from J; junction bases left unmatched: 9. The CDR3 totals 13 residues. The V gene's germline CDR1 is SGHNT and CDR2 YYREEE (reference sequence). The CDR3 region has the DNA TGTGCCAGCAGTTCGATGGGGGGGAATGAGCAGTACTTC. This encodes CASSSMGGNEQYF.

The CDR3 region is CASSRSNQPQHF. CDR3 DNA sequence: TGTGCCAGCAGTAGGAGCAATCAGCCCCAGCATTTT. V is TRBV6-6 and J is TRBJ1-5, with no clear D. CDR3 length: 12 residues. The V and J ends lost 5 bases and 1 base respectively, with 3 bases between them. The germline V gene has CDR1 MNHNY and CDR2 SVGAGI (reference sequence).

The chain has TRBV14 and TRBJ2-3; TRBD2 matches 7 bases. The CDR3 spans 16 residues. The germline V gene encodes CDR1 SGHDN and CDR2 FVKESK. With 1 base clipped from V and 4 bases from J, the junction kept 8 bases outside the gene matches. DNA for the CDR3: TGTGCCAGCAGCCAAGGAACGGGAGGCGGGTCAGATACGCAGTATTTT. Protein: CASSQGTGGGSDTQYF.

The V call is TRBV14, the J call TRBJ2-5, with a possible D match to TRBD2 (5 bases). Germline CDR1 is SGHDN and CDR2 is FVKESK. The CDR3 is made up of 14 amino acids. V lost 4 bases and J 7 bases, leaving 16 bases between the germline ends. The CDR3 region is CASSPVSGRRTQYF. CDR3 coding DNA: TGTGCCAGCAGCCCCGTAAGCGGACGTCGGACCCAGTACTTC.